This record concerns one TCR beta chain sequence. The source of the sample is a study of OX40 agonist ivuxolimab in advanced cancers. The CDR3 spans 15 residues. Germline V gene lookup returns CDR1 MNHEY and CDR2 SVGAGI. Trimming cost V 6 bases and J 1 base, with 15 bases left between them. Generated by immunoSEQ multiplex PCR, the TCRdb table keeps only in-frame clones and is missing some. Of about 70,000 clones in the sample, roughly 89% are singletons; the top ten hold approximately 0.99%. The receptor comes from an adult with an advanced solid tumor such as melanoma, head and neck, liver or kidney cancer. The sample was CD4+ or CD8+ T cells sorted from blood, taken in a trial of the OX40 agonist ivuxolimab. J is TRBJ1-1 and V is TRBV6-5; D might be TRBD1 (6 bases). CDR3 in amino acids: CASSKPGQKNTEAFF. In DNA form, the CDR3 reads TGTGCCAGCAGCAAACCGGGACAAAAGAACACTGAAGCTTTCTTT.